Below are 10 T cell receptor beta chains sequenced from a single sample in a study of T-cell reconstitution after alpha-beta-depleted transplantation in children. Unique molecular identifiers were used to barcode this TCRbeta library. TCRdb processed the PCR reads anew with MiXCR; each CDR3 protein has one entry. The table shows over 100,000 distinct CDR3 sequences, with around 7% occurring only once. Sequences were derived from PBMCs, sampled before TCRalphabeta/CD19-depleted stem cell transplant. These receptor sequences come from a boy aged 2 to 10 with acute lymphoblastic leukemia, due to receive a stem cell transplant.

The V gene is TRBV5-1, the J gene TRBJ2-1; the match to TRBD2 covers 9 bases. V lost 0 bases to trimming and J lost 9 bases; unmatched junction nucleotides: 10. From germline, CDR1 is SGHRS and CDR2 YFSETQ. CDR3 size: 16 residues. As DNA, the CDR3 is TGCGCCAGCAGCTTGGGCCAGGGGCGGGGGGGCGGTGAGCAGTTCTTC. Its protein is CASSLGQGRGGGEQFF.

This clonotype has at least ten counts. The rearrangement uses TRBV20-1 and TRBJ1-5; 7 bases agree with TRBD1. This CDR3 region has 13 residues. Germline trimming cut 6 bases from V and 2 bases from J; bases unmatched to any gene: 4. Germline V lookup: CDR1 DFQATT, CDR2 SNEGSKA (reference sequence). CDR3 sequence reads: CSALGTGNQPQHF. In DNA form, the CDR3 reads TGCAGTGCCTTAGGGACAGGCAATCAGCCCCAGCATTTT.

The chain joins TRBV6-2 or TRBV6-3 to TRBJ2-3; 12 bases map to TRBD2. Trimming removed 2 bases from V and 2 bases from J; junction bases left unmatched: 8. The CDR3 covers 18 residues. Germline V gene sequence: CDR1 MNHEY, CDR2 SVGEGT. The CDR3 region has the DNA TGTGCCAGCAGTTACGTGCTAGCGGGGGGGAAAGACACAGATACGCAGTATTTT. Translation: CASSYVLAGGKDTDTQYF.

This clonotype appeared many times. The chain is built from TRBV5-1 and TRBJ2-2; tentative D call: TRBD1 (6 bases). The CDR3 runs to 14 residues. CDR1 is SGHRS, CDR2 YFSETQ, per germline. Trimming pared 4 bases from V and 4 bases from J, leaving 11 bases between. CDR3 amino acids: CASSQARGTGELFF. The CDR3 DNA reads as TGCGCCAGCAGCCAAGCCAGGGGCACCGGGGAGCTGTTTTTT.

This clonotype was observed many times. This chain connects TRBV5-1 to TRBJ1-2, with 7 bases aligning to TRBD1. The CDR3 consists of 14 residues. The ends lost 0 bases at V and 5 bases at J; junction bases unmatched: 4. CDR1 SGHRS and CDR2 YFSETQ come from the germline V gene. In DNA, the CDR3 is TGCGCCAGCAGCTTGGACAGGGGACAATATGGCTACACCTTC. This encodes CASSLDRGQYGYTF.

This clonotype appeared many times. V and J are TRBV4-3 and TRBJ2-1; 7 bases are shared with TRBD2. J was trimmed by 4 bases and V by 0 bases; bases with no gene match: 6. Germline V CDR1 and CDR2: LGHNA, YSLEER. CDR3 length equals 16 residues. The CDR3 DNA sequence: TGCGCCAGCAGCCAAGATCCGAGCGGGGCGTACAATGAGCAGTTCTTC. It yields the protein CASSQDPSGAYNEQFF.

This clonotype was counted only a few times. The J gene is TRBJ1-1, the V gene TRBV5-1, with D maybe TRBD1 (5 bases). Germline values: CDR1 SGHRS, CDR2 YFSETQ. The CDR3 is 14 amino acids. Trimming removed 4 bases at V and 5 bases at J, with 15 bases between. CDR3 sequence (DNA): TGCGCCAGCAGCCCCGGACATGACTGGACTGAAGCTTTCTTT. As protein: CASSPGHDWTEAFF. Filled out from reference TRBV5-1 and TRBJ1-1, the complete variable domain reads KAGVTQTPRYLIKTRGQQVTLSCSPISGHRSVSWYQQTPGQGLQFLFEYFSETQRNKGNFPGRFSGRQFSNSRSEMNVSTLELGDSALYLCASSPGHDWTEAFFGQGTRLTVV.

This clonotype was found a few times. V is TRBV27 and J is TRBJ1-4; D might be TRBD1 (6 bases). This CDR3 is 15 amino acids long. Between the trimmed V and J ends, which lost 5 bases and 5 bases, there was a span of 15 bases. Per germline, CDR1 MNHEY and CDR2 SMNVEV (reference sequence). CDR3 sequence: CASSPLQGLNEKLFF. CDR3 in DNA: TGTGCCAGCAGTCCCCTCCAGGGGCTCAATGAAAAACTGTTTTTT.

This clonotype has more than one count but fewer than ten. The J gene is TRBJ1-1, the V gene TRBV7-8; 8 nucleotides align to TRBD1. The V gene end was trimmed by 0 bases and the J gene end by 4 bases; junction bases not matched to a gene: 10. CDR1 SGHVS and CDR2 FQNEAQ come from the germline V gene. The CDR3 is 17 residues long. CDR3 in amino acids: CASSLALGQGESTEAFF. The CDR3 bases are TGTGCCAGCAGCTTAGCGCTTGGACAGGGAGAAAGCACTGAAGCTTTCTTT.

Ten or more counts support this clonotype. The rearrangement links TRBV5-1 to TRBJ1-2, with D uncertain. The CDR3 sequence is 13 residues long. V was shortened by 4 bases and J by 3 bases, with 10 bases between the two germline ends. Germline V gene sequence: CDR1 SGHRS, CDR2 YFSETQ. The CDR3 nucleotides read TGCGCCAGCAGCCTGACGGACTACTATGGCTACACCTTC. Translated: CASSLTDYYGYTF.